This T cell receptor (beta chain) was retrieved from a study of cytomegalovirus exposure and HLA in healthy donors. Study-level results: The study put 150 to 200 TCR beta chains on its list as cytomegalovirus-associated.

As for this clone: The antigen is undetermined.

The PCR was carried out with 60 Vbeta primers and 13 Jbeta primers. Using immunoSEQ multiplex PCR, the repertoire was profiled, and TCRdb retains in-frame clones only, with some absent. The sample records about 96,000 clones, around 79% being singletons. Germline-derived CDR1 and CDR2 are GTSNPN and SVGIG (reference sequence). Trimming removed 1 base from V and 1 base from J, with 7 bases in between. The CDR3 length is 13 residues. The receptor was derived from a female donor in good health and CMV-seropositive. Sequenced input: PBMCs. The chain is built from TRBV30 and TRBJ2-5, with a tentative D call TRBD1 (6 bases). CDR3 DNA sequence: TGTGCCTGGAGTGGGGGGCTCCAAGAGACCCAGTACTTC. Its protein is CAWSGGLQETQYF.